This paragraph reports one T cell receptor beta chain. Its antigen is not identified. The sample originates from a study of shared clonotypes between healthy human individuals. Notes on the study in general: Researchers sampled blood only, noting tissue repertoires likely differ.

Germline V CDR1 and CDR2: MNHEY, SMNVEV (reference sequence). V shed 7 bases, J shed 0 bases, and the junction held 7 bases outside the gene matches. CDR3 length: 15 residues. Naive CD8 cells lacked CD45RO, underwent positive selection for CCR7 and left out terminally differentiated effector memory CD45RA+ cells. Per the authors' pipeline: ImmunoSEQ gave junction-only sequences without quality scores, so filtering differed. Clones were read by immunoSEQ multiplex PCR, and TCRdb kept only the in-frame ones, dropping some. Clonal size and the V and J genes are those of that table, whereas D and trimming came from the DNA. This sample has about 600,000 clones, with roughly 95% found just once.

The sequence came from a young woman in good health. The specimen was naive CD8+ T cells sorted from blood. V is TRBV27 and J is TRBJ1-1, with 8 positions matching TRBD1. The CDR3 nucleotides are TGTGCCAGCACTTCCGGGACAGGTTTGAACACTGAAGCTTTCTTT. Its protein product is CASTSGTGLNTEAFF.